This T cell receptor (beta chain) was recorded in a study of neurological immune-mediated disorders. This clonotype has ten or more counts. Synthesis of cDNA was performed by 5'RACE using 10-nucleotide random UMIs. TCRdb reprocessed the 5' RACE reads with MiXCR, giving one entry per CDR3 protein. This sample has 50,000 or so distinct CDR3 sequences, with 3% to 4% found just once. The clonotype originates from a woman in her sixties with multiple sclerosis. The sample comprised PBMCs.

In DNA form, the CDR3 reads TGCAGTGCTAGGTCTTTACTTGGCGATCTCGGGGAGCTGTTTTTT. Protein sequence: CSARSLLGDLGELFF. The chain links TRBV20-1 to TRBJ2-2, with D uncertain. With 3 bases removed from V and 7 bases from J, the gap between germline ends came to 18 bases. The germline gives CDR1 DFQATT, CDR2 SNEGSKA (reference sequence). The CDR3 is 15 residues long.